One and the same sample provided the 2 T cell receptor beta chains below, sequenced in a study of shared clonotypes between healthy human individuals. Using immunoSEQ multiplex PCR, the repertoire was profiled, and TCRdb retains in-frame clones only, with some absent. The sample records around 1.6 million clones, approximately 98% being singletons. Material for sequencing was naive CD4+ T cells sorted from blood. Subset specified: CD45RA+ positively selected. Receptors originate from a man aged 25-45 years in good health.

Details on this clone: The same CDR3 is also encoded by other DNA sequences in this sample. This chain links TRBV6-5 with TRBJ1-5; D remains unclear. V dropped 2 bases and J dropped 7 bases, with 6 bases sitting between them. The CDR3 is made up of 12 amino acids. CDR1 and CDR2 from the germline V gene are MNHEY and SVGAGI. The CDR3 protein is CASSYPGQPQHF. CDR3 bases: TGTGCCAGCAGTTACCCGGGGCAGCCCCAGCATTTT.

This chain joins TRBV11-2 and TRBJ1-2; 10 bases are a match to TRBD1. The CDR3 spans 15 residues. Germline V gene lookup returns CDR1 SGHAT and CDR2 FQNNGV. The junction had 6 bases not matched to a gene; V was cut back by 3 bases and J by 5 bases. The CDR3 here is CASSLLTGGRYGYTF. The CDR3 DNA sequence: TGTGCCAGCAGCTTGTTGACAGGGGGCAGGTATGGCTACACCTTC. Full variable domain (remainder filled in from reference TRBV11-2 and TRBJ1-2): EAGVAQSPRYKIIEKRQSVAFWCNPISGHATLYWYQQILGQGPKLLIQFQNNGVVDDSQLPKDRFSAERLKGVDSTLKIQPAKLEDSAVYLCASSLLTGGRYGYTFGSGTRLTVV.